This T cell receptor beta chain was sequenced during a study of blood T cell repertoires in COVID-19. Germline V lookup: CDR1 KGHSH, CDR2 LQKENI. V dropped 6 bases and J dropped 5 bases, with 10 bases sitting between them. The CDR3 covers 12 residues. Methods used by the authors: Amplification of reference gene primers was used by the study to estimate nucleated cell counts. Profiled with immunoSEQ multiplex PCR; TCRdb holds only in-frame clones, not every one. From that table come the V and J calls and clone size; the DNA was used to work out D and trimming. This table holds 200,000 or so clones, around three quarters found once.

Specimen: peripheral blood. The chain carries TRBV18 and TRBJ2-5; D is uncertain. The receptor was derived from a man in his 60s with active or convalescent COVID-19. DNA for the CDR3: TGTGCCAGCTCCCCGGAGACTGAGACCCAGTACTTC. Its translation: CASSPETETQYF.